Below, 2 T cell receptor beta chains from the same sample are listed, as sequenced in a study of blood T cell repertoires in COVID-19. The assay was immunoSEQ multiplex PCR, and TCRdb's table has in-frame clones only and misses some. In the table there are tens of thousands of clones, 70% to 90% of which are singletons. The specimen was peripheral blood. Receptors were obtained from a woman in her sixties or seventies with acute or convalescent COVID-19.

This sequence joins TRBV7-9 and TRBJ1-4, with 7 positions matching TRBD1. Germline loops: CDR1 SEHNR, CDR2 FQNEAQ (reference sequence). Trimming took 2 bases from V and 8 from J; bases not matched to a gene: 14. CDR3 length: 17 amino acids. The CDR3 region is CASSLSRTGAKSEKLFF. The CDR3 bases are TGTGCCAGCAGCTTATCCAGGACAGGCGCAAAATCGGAAAAACTGTTTTTT.

V is TRBV19 and J is TRBJ1-3; 7 bases fit TRBD1. The CDR3 has 15 amino acids. The germline V gene has CDR1 LNHDA and CDR2 SQIVND (reference sequence). V was clipped by 7 bases and J by 0 bases; unmatched bases: 6. As DNA, the CDR3 is TGTGCCAGTAAAAGGGACAGTTCCTCTGGAAACACCATATATTTT. It codes for CASKRDSSSGNTIYF.